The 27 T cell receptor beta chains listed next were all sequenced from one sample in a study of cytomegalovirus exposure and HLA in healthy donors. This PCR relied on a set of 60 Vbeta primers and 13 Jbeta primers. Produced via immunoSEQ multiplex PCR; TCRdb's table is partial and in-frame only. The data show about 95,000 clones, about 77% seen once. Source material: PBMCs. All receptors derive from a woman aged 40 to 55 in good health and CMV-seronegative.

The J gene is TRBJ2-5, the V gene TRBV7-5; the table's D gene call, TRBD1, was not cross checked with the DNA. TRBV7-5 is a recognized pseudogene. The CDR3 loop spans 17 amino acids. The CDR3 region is CARSFVCPPGILKTQYF. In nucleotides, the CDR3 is TGTGCCAGAAGCTTTGTTTGTCCCCCAGGGATCTTAAAGACCCAGTACTTC.

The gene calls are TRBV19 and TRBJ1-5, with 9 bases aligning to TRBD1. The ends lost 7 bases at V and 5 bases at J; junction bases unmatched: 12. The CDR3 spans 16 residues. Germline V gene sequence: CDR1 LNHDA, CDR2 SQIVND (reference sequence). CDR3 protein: CASKVNRDRVDQPQHF. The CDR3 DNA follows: TGTGCCAGTAAGGTAAACCGGGACAGGGTCGATCAGCCCCAGCATTTT.

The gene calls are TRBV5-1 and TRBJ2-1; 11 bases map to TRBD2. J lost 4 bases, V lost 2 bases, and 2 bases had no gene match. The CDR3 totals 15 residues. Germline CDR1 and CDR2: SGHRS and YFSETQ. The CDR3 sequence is CASSFSGGAYNEQFF. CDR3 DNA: TGCGCCAGCAGCTTTAGCGGGGGGGCTTACAATGAGCAGTTCTTC.

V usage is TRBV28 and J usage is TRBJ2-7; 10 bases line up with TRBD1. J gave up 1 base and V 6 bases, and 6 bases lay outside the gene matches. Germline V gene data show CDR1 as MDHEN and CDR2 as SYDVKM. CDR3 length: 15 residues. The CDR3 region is CASSLGGQGSYEQYF. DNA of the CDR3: TGTGCCAGCAGCTTAGGGGGACAGGGGTCCTACGAGCAGTACTTC.

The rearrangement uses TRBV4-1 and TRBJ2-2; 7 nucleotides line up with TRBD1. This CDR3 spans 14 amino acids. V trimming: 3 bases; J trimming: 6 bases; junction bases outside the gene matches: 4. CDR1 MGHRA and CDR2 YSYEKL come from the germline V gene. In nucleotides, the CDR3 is TGCGCCAGCAGCCACCGACAGGGTTCCGGGGAGCTGTTTTTT. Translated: CASSHRQGSGELFF.

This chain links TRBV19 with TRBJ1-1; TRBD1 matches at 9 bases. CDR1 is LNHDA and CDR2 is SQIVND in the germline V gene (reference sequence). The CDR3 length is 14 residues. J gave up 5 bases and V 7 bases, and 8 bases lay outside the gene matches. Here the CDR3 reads CASTKGQGGTEAFF. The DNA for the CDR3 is TGTGCCAGTACTAAGGGACAGGGAGGAACTGAAGCTTTCTTT.

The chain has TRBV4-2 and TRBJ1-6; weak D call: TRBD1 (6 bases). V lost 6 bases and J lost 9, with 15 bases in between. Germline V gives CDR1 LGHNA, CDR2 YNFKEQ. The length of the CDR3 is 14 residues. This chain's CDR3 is CASSSQGIGSPLHF. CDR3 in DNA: TGTGCCAGCAGTTCACAGGGAATCGGTTCACCCCTCCACTTT.

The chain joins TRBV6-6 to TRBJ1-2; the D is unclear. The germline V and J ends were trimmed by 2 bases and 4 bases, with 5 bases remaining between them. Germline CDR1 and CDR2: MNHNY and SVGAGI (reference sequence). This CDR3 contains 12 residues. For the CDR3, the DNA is TGTGCCAGCAGTTACCCCAGCTATGGCTACACCTTC. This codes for CASSYPSYGYTF.

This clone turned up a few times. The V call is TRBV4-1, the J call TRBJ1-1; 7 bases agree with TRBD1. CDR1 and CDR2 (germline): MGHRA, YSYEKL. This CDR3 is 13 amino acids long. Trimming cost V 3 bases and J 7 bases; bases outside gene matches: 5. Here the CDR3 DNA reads TGCGCCAGCAGCCAGGCTCAGGGGGGTGAAGCTTTCTTT. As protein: CASSQAQGGEAFF.

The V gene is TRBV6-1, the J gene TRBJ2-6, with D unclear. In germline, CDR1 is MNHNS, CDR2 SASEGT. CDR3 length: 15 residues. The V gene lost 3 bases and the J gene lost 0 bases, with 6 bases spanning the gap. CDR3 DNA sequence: TGTGCCAGCAGTGATCGCAGCTCTGGGGCCAACGTCCTGACTTTC. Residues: CASSDRSSGANVLTF.

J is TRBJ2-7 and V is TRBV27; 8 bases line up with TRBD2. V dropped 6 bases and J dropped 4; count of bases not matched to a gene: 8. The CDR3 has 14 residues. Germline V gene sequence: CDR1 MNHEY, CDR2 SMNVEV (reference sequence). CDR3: CASRSGLVRYEQYF. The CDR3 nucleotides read TGTGCCAGCAGGTCGGGACTAGTTAGGTACGAGCAGTACTTC.

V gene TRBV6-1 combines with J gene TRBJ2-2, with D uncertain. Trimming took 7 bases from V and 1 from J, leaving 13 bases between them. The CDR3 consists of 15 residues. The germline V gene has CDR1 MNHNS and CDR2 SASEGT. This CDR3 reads CASTGYTQNTGELFF. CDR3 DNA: TGTGCCAGCACCGGGTACACCCAGAACACCGGGGAGCTGTTTTTT.

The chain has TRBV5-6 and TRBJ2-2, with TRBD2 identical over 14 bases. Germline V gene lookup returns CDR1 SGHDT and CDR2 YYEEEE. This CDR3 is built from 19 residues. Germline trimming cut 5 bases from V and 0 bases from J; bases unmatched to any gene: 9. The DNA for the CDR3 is TGTGCCAGCAGTTCTTGGACTAGCGGGGGGTCCCCGAACACCGGGGAGCTGTTTTTT. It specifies CASSSWTSGGSPNTGELFF.

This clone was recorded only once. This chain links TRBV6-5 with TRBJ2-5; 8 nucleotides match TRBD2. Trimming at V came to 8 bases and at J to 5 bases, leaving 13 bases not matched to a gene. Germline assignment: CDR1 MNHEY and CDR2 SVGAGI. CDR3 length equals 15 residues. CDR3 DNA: TGTGCCAGCGGGGAACCGGGGGGGGGCGGGGAGACCCAGTACTTC. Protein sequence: CASGEPGGGGETQYF.

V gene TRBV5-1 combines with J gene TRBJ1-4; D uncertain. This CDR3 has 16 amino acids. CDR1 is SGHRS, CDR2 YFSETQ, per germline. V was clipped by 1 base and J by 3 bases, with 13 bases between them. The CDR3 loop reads CASSLSGSGSNEKLFF. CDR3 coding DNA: TGCGCCAGCAGCTTGTCCGGGAGCGGATCTAATGAAAAACTGTTTTTT.

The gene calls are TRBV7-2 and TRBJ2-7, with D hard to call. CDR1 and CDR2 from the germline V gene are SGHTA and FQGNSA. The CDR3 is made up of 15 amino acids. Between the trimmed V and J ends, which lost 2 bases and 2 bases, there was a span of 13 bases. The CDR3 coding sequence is TGTGCCAGCAGCTTATTTGGTGTACTTACCTACGAGCAGTACTTC. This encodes CASSLFGVLTYEQYF.

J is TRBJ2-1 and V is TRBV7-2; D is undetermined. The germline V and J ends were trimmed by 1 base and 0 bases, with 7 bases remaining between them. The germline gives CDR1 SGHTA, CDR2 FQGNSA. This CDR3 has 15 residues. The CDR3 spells CASSLVTASYNEQFF. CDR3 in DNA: TGTGCCAGCAGCTTAGTCACTGCCTCCTACAATGAGCAGTTCTTC.

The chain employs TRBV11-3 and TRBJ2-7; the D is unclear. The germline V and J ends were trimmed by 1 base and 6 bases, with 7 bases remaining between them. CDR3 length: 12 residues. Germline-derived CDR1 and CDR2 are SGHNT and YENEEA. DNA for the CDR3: TGTGCCAGCAGCTTAGGGGCAGGCGAGCAGTACTTC. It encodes CASSLGAGEQYF. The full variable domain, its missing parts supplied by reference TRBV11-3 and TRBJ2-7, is EAGVVQSPRYKIIEKKQPVAFWCNPISGHNTLYWYLQNLGQGPELLIRYENEEAVDDSQLPKDRFSAERLKGVDSTLKIQPAELGDSAVYLCASSLGAGEQYFGPGTRLTVT.

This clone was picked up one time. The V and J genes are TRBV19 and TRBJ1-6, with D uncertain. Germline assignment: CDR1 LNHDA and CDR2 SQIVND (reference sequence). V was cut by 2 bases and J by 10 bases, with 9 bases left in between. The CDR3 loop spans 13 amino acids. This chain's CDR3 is CASSISQVSPLHF. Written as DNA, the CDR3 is TGTGCCAGTAGTATATCCCAGGTATCACCCCTCCACTTT.

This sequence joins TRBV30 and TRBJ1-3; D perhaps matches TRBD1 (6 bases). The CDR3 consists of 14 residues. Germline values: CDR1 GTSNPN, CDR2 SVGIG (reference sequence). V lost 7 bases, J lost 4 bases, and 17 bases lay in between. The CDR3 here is CAFISPTGGNTIYF. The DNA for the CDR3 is TGTGCCTTCATTTCCCCGACAGGAGGAAACACCATATATTTT.

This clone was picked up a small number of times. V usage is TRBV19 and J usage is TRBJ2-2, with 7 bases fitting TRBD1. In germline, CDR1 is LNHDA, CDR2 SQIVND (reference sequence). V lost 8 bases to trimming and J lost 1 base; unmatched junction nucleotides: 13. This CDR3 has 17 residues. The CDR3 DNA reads TGTGCCAGTCAAGGAGCTAGGGGGCTGGGGAACACCGGGGAGCTGTTTTTT. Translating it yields CASQGARGLGNTGELFF.

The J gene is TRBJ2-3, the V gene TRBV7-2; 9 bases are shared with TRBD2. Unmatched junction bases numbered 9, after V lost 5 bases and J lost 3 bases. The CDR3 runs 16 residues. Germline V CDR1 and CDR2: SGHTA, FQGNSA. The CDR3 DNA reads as TGTGCCAGCAGCCCGAGGGGACTAGCAGGGACAGATACGCAGTATTTT. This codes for CASSPRGLAGTDTQYF.

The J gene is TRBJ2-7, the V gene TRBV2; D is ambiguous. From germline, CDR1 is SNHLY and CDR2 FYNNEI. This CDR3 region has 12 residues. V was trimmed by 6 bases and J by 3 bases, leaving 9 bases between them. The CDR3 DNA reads TGTGCCAGCAGAACAGACCTCTACGAGCAGTACTTC. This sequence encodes CASRTDLYEQYF. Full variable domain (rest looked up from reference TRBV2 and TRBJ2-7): EPEVTQTPSHQVTQMGQEVILRCVPISNHLYFYWYRQILGQKVEFLVSFYNNEISEKSEIFDDQFSVERPDGSNFTLKIRSTKLEDSAMYFCASRTDLYEQYFGPGTRLTVT.

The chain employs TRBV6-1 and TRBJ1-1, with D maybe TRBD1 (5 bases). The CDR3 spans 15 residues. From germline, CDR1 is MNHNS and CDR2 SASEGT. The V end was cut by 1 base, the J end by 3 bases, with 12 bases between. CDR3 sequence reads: CASSEGSWGHTEAFF. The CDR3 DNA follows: TGTGCCAGCAGTGAAGGAAGTTGGGGCCACACTGAAGCTTTCTTT.

CDR3 in DNA: TGTGCCAGCAGTGAGGAGGCAGCCTATGGCTACACCTTC. Its protein is CASSEEAAYGYTF. The chain recombines TRBV2 with TRBJ1-2; D is ambiguous. V was pared by 3 bases and J by 4 bases, with 9 bases between. This CDR3 is 13 amino acids long. Germline V gene lookup returns CDR1 SNHLY and CDR2 FYNNEI.

In DNA form, the CDR3 reads TGTGCCTGGAGTGGGGGGGTAGTTGGGACCCAGTACTTC. Encoded protein: CAWSGGVVGTQYF. The chain carries TRBV30 and TRBJ2-5; tentative D call: TRBD2 (6 bases). The germline V gene has CDR1 GTSNPN and CDR2 SVGIG (reference sequence). V was trimmed by 1 base and J by 7 bases, leaving 13 bases between them. This CDR3 is 13 amino acids long.

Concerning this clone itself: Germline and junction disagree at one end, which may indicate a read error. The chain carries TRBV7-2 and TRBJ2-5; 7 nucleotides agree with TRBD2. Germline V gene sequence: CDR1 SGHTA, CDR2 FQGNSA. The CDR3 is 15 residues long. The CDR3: CASSVARTSQETQYF. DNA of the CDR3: TGTGCCAGCAGCGTAGCCCGGACTAGTCAAGAGACCCAGTACTTC. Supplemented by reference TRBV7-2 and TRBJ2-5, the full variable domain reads GAGVSQSPSNKVTEKGKDVELRCDPISGHTALYWYRQSLGQGLEFLIYFQGNSAPDKSGLPSDRFSAERTGGSVSTLTIQRTQQEDSAVYLCASSVARTSQETQYFGPGTRLLVL.